What follows describes a single TCR beta chain. The source of the sample is a study of T cell changes during pregnancy in multiple sclerosis. Clones were sequenced by immunoSEQ multiplex PCR, and TCRdb holds only the in-frame ones, with some missing. The data contain 65,000 to 90,000 clones, roughly nine tenths of them seen just once; the ten biggest clones take up under 3%. V was shortened by 3 bases and J by 8 bases, with 10 bases between the two germline ends. The length of the CDR3 is 13 residues. Germline V CDR1 and CDR2: LNHDA, SQIVND (reference sequence). Material: peripheral blood, obtained in the first trimester of pregnancy. The genes are TRBV19 and TRBJ2-2; perhaps TRBD2 as D (6 bases). The clonotype originates from a female donor with multiple sclerosis, enrolled in a pregnancy study. The CDR3 sequence is CASSIPAGGELFF. CDR3 coding DNA: TGTGCCAGTAGTATCCCCGCGGGGGGGGAGCTGTTTTTT.